This is a list of T cell receptor beta chains from one sample in a study of OX40 agonist ivuxolimab in advanced cancers. The assay was immunoSEQ multiplex PCR, and TCRdb's table has in-frame clones only and misses some. The data contain tens of thousands of clones, 75% to 90% of them singletons. Sequences were derived from CD4+ or CD8+ T cells sorted from blood, sampled in a trial of the OX40 agonist ivuxolimab. The receptors were gathered from an adult with an advanced solid tumor such as melanoma, head and neck, liver or kidney cancer. CDR3s include the opening cysteine and the closing phenylalanine or tryptophan. A D gene is named only where the DNA matches it firmly. Rows give clone size only sometimes, using once, few, many, or a class for an expanded clone.

NA	13	TRBV5-1	TRBJ2-1	TRBD2	CASSSSGSNEQFF	TGCGCCAGCAGCTCTAGCGGGAGCAATGAGCAGTTCTTC
NA	15	TRBV19	TRBJ1-2	NA	CASSFGRRSNYGYTF	TGTGCCAGTAGTTTCGGACGACGATCTAACTATGGCTACACCTTC
NA	15	TRBV21-1	TRBJ1-2	NA	CASRRAGPPSYGYTF	TGTGCCAGCAGACGTGCGGGGCCGCCGTCATATGGCTACACCTTC
NA	14	TRBV5-1	TRBJ1-1	NA	CASNVEDMNTEAFF	TGCGCCAGCAATGTCGAAGATATGAACACTGAAGCTTTCTTT
NA	13	TRBV19	TRBJ1-5	NA	CASSYPNNQPQHF	TGTGCCAGTAGTTACCCGAACAATCAGCCCCAGCATTTT
NA	15	TRBV28	TRBJ1-5	TRBD1	CASSPEADRDQPQHF	TGTGCCAGCAGTCCCGAGGCGGACAGGGATCAGCCCCAGCATTTT
NA	14	TRBV10-3	TRBJ1-5	TRBD1	CAISEVTGVESQHF	TGTGCCATCAGTGAGGTGACAGGGGTAGAGTCCCAGCATTTT
NA	11	TRBV7-9	TRBJ1-2	NA	CASSLAFGYTF	TGTGCCAGCAGCTTAGCGTTTGGCTACACCTTC
few	14	TRBV27	TRBJ2-7	TRBD2	CASSGGGASNEQYF	TGTGCCAGCAGCGGCGGGGGGGCCTCCAACGAGCAGTACTTC
NA	15	TRBV7-3	TRBJ1-2	NA	CASSYHGTANYGYTF	TGTGCCAGCAGCTACCACGGGACGGCCAACTATGGCTACACCTTC
NA	18	TRBV27	TRBJ1-6	TRBD1	CASSPITRLGQGNSPLHF	TGTGCCAGCAGTCCAATCACGCGGTTAGGACAGGGTAATTCACCCCTCCACTTT
NA	16	TRBV6-5	TRBJ2-1	TRBD2	CASSWGLAGDYNEQFF	TGTGCCAGCAGTTGGGGACTAGCGGGGGACTACAATGAGCAGTTCTTC
NA	14	TRBV25-1	TRBJ1-4	NA	CASSIGGGNEKLFF	TGTGCCAGCAGCATCGGAGGCGGTAATGAAAAACTGTTTTTT
NA	14	TRBV5-1	TRBJ2-7	NA	CASSLGGLTYEQYF	TGCGCCAGCAGCTTGGGGGGTTTAACCTACGAGCAGTACTTC
once	14	TRBV5-6	TRBJ1-2	TRBD1	CASSLGTGFYGYTF	TGTGCCAGCAGCTTGGGGACAGGGTTCTATGGCTACACCTTC
NA	15	TRBV4-1	TRBJ2-2	TRBD1	CASSREQGVAGELFF	TGCGCCAGCAGCCGCGAACAGGGGGTCGCCGGGGAGCTGTTTTTT